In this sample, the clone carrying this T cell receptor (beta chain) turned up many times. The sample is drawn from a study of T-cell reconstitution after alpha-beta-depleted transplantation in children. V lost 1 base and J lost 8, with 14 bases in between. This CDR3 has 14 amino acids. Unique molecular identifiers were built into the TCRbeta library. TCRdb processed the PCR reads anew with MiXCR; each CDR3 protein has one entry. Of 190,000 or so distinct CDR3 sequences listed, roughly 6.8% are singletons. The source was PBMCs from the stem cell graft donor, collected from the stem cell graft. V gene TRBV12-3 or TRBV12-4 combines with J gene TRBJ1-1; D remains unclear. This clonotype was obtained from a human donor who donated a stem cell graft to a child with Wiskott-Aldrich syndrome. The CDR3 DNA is TGTGCCAGCAGTTTAGGTAGCCCTCGGATAGAAGCTTTCTTT. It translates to CASSLGSPRIEAFF.